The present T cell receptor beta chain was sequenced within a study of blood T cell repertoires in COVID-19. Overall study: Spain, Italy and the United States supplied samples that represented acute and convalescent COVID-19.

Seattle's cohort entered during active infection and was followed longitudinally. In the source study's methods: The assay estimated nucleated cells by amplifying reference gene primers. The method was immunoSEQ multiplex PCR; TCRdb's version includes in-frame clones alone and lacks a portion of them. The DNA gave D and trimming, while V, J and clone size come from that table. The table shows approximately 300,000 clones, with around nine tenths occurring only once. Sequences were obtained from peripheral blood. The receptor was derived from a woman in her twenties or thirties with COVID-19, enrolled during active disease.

The CDR3 is CASSPREPYEQYF. CDR3 coding DNA: TGTGCCAGCAGCCCGAGGGAGCCCTACGAGCAGTACTTC. The chain carries TRBV13 and TRBJ2-7; TRBD2 is a possible D gene (5 bases). Trimming shortened V by 5 bases and J by 2 bases, and 10 bases separated the two germline ends. Germline V lookup: CDR1 PRHDT, CDR2 FYEKMQ (reference sequence). The CDR3 loop spans 13 amino acids.